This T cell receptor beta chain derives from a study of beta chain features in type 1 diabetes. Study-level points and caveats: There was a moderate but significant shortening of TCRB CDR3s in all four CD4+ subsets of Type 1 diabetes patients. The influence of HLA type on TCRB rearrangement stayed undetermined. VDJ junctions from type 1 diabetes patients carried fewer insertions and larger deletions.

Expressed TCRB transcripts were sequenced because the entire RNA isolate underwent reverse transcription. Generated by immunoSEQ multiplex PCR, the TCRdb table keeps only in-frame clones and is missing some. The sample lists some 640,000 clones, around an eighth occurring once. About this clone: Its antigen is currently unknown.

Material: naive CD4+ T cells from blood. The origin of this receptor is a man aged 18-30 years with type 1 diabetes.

In nucleotides, the CDR3 is TGTGCCAGCAGTTACTCGATTGGGACAGGGGTCTTGGGCTACACCTTC. This codes for CASSYSIGTGVLGYTF. The gene calls are TRBV6-6 and TRBJ1-2, with TRBD1 matching over 10 bases. Germline lookup yields CDR1 MNHNY and CDR2 SVGAGI (reference sequence). The CDR3 is made up of 16 amino acids. V shed 0 bases, J shed 8 bases, and the junction held 9 bases outside the gene matches.